This T cell receptor (beta chain) is drawn from a study of blood T cell repertoires in COVID-19. Across the whole study: Samples representing acute and convalescent COVID-19 were sourced from the United States, Italy and Spain. Nucleic acid was either cDNA or gDNA, and it came from T cells, B-cell-depleted T cells, or PBMCs.

Per the original data handling: Amplification of reference gene primers was used by the study to estimate nucleated cell counts. Sequencing used immunoSEQ multiplex PCR; TCRdb keeps in-frame clones, though not all of them. From that table come the V and J calls and clone size; the DNA was used to work out D and trimming. The table includes some 69,000 clones, 65% to 85% detected once. This CDR3 comprises 13 residues. The germline V gene has CDR1 SGHTA and CDR2 FQGNSA. Trimming cost V 1 base and J 4 bases, with 5 bases left between them. The material sequenced was peripheral blood. This clonotype originated in a man at least 80 years old with active or convalescent COVID-19. This rearrangement joins TRBV7-2 to TRBJ1-5; D uncertain. The CDR3 DNA follows: TGTGCCAGCAGCTTAGGCCTAAATCAGCCCCAGCATTTT. Protein: CASSLGLNQPQHF. The full variable domain, its missing parts supplied by reference TRBV7-2 and TRBJ1-5, is GAGVSQSPSNKVTEKGKDVELRCDPISGHTALYWYRQSLGQGLEFLIYFQGNSAPDKSGLPSDRFSAERTGGSVSTLTIQRTQQEDSAVYLCASSLGLNQPQHFGDGTRLSIL.